A selection of T cell receptor beta chains follows, all from one sample in a study of regulatory T cells in long-lasting Graves disease. TCRdb called the multiplex PCR reads again in MiXCR, with one record for every CDR3 protein. The sample yields 400,000 to 500,000 distinct CDR3 sequences, around 23% seen once. The sample in question was peripheral blood mononuclear cells (PBMCs), obtained when the disease was refractory, from a patient treated with antithyroid drugs. These receptors originate from a female donor with Graves disease. CDR3s include the opening cysteine and the closing phenylalanine or tryptophan. A D gene is named only where the DNA matches it firmly. Clone size is stated in some rows and not others, as once, few, many or a class when expanded.

V: TRBV20-1
size: .
D: .
J: TRBJ1-2
CDR3: CSALRLTLNYGYTF
DNA: TGCAGTGCCTTAAGACTGACTCTTAACTATGGCTACACCTTC

V: TRBV12-3/TRBV12-4
size: .
D: .
J: TRBJ2-7
CDR3: CASSPSYEQSF
DNA: TGTGCCAGCAGTCCTTCCTACGAGCAGTCCTTC

V: TRBV3-1
size: .
D: .
J: TRBJ2-3
CDR3: CASSQEALSVADTQYF
DNA: TGTGCCAGCAGCCAAGAGGCCCTATCCGTAGCAGATACGCAGTATTTT

V: TRBV19
size: .
D: .
J: TRBJ1-5
CDR3: CASSTLTGNNQPQHF
DNA: TGTGCCAGTAGTACCCTGACAGGAAACAATCAGCCCCAGCATTTT

V: TRBV19
size: few
D: .
J: TRBJ1-1
CDR3: CASSNPTEGLYKAFF
DNA: TGTGCCAGTAGCAATCCGACGGAGGGTCTCTATAAAGCTTTCTTT

V: TRBV5-1
size: many
D: TRBD1
J: TRBJ1-6
CDR3: CASSLELAGGSNSPLHF
DNA: TGCGCCAGCAGCTTGGAGTTGGCAGGGGGCTCTAATTCACCCCTCCACTTT

V: TRBV12-3/TRBV12-4
size: many
D: .
J: TRBJ1-6
CDR3: CASSSGAGNSPLHF
DNA: TGTGCCAGCAGCTCGGGGGCAGGGAATTCACCCCTCCACTTT

V: TRBV28
size: few
D: .
J: TRBJ2-3
CDR3: CASTVRPGLPGDTQYF
DNA: TGTGCCAGCACCGTACGTCCGGGGCTGCCGGGAGATACGCAGTATTTT

V: TRBV11-2
size: .
D: TRBD2
J: TRBJ2-1
CDR3: CASTSGLGAEQFF
DNA: TGTGCCAGCACCTCGGGACTAGGGGCTGAGCAGTTCTTC

V: TRBV28
size: many
D: TRBD2
J: TRBJ2-7
CDR3: CASSLAGGSTYEQYF
DNA: TGTGCCAGCAGTCTAGCGGGAGGCTCAACCTACGAGCAGTACTTC

V: TRBV5-6
size: few
D: .
J: TRBJ2-7
CDR3: CASSHLAYEQYF
DNA: TGTGCCAGCAGCCATCTTGCGTACGAGCAGTACTTC

V: TRBV6-1
size: many
D: .
J: TRBJ1-1
CDR3: CASGMNTEAFF
DNA: TGTGCCAGTGGAATGAACACTGAAGCTTTCTTT

V: TRBV9
size: .
D: .
J: TRBJ2-1
CDR3: CASSPRGIYNEQFF
DNA: TGTGCCAGCAGCCCCAGAGGCATCTACAATGAGCAGTTCTTC

V: TRBV4-1
size: .
D: .
J: TRBJ2-3
CDR3: CASSQAVTDTQYF
DNA: TGCGCCAGCAGCCAAGCCGTAACAGATACGCAGTATTTT

V: TRBV19
size: .
D: .
J: TRBJ2-7
CDR3: CASSIGQGHGYEQYF
DNA: TGTGCCAGTAGTATTGGTCAGGGACACGGCTACGAGCAGTACTTC

V: TRBV28
size: many
D: TRBD1
J: TRBJ1-5
CDR3: CASSLIQGGNQPQHF
DNA: TGTGCCAGCAGCCTAATCCAGGGGGGCAATCAGCCCCAGCATTTT

V: TRBV10-1
size: .
D: TRBD1
J: TRBJ1-1
CDR3: CASSEYRGQGETEAFF
DNA: TGCGCCAGCAGTGAGTACCGGGGACAGGGAGAGACTGAAGCTTTCTTT

V: TRBV7-9
size: few
D: .
J: TRBJ2-5
CDR3: CASSPRGPYPETQYF
DNA: TGTGCCAGCAGCCCCCGGGGGCCCTATCCAGAGACCCAGTACTTC

V: TRBV6-5
size: many
D: .
J: TRBJ1-2
CDR3: CASSYSAGDGYTF
DNA: TGTGCCAGCAGTTACTCTGCAGGGGACGGCTACACCTTC

V: TRBV18
size: .
D: .
J: TRBJ1-6
CDR3: CASSPGTTDNSPLHF
DNA: TGTGCCAGCTCACCAGGGACAACGGATAATTCACCCCTCCACTTT

V: TRBV27
size: many
D: .
J: TRBJ2-7
CDR3: CASSPRKVGYEQYF
DNA: TGTGCCAGCAGTCCTCGAAAAGTGGGGTACGAGCAGTACTTC

V: TRBV5-1
size: .
D: TRBD1
J: TRBJ2-7
CDR3: CASSLGRQGLGEQYF
DNA: TGCGCCAGCAGCTTAGGCCGACAGGGGTTGGGCGAGCAGTACTTC

V: TRBV6-2/TRBV6-3
size: many
D: TRBD1
J: TRBJ2-4
CDR3: CASTGVTKNIQYF
DNA: TGTGCCAGTACAGGGGTCACCAAAAACATTCAGTACTTC

V: TRBV28
size: .
D: .
J: TRBJ2-1
CDR3: CASSLSGYSDNEQFF
DNA: TGTGCCAGCAGTCTTAGCGGATACTCCGACAATGAGCAGTTCTTC

V: TRBV6-1
size: many
D: TRBD1
J: TRBJ1-4
CDR3: CASSEVTGFNEKLFF
DNA: TGTGCCAGCAGTGAAGTGACAGGGTTTAATGAAAAACTGTTTTTT

V: TRBV19
size: few
D: TRBD1
J: TRBJ1-1
CDR3: CASSANFRTGLGTEAFF
DNA: TGTGCCAGTAGTGCCAACTTTAGGACAGGGTTGGGCACTGAAGCTTTCTTT

V: TRBV28
size: many
D: .
J: TRBJ1-6
CDR3: CASSLGLGSMNSPLHF
DNA: TGTGCCAGCAGTTTGGGCCTCGGATCTATGAATTCACCCCTCCACTTT

V: TRBV28
size: .
D: TRBD2
J: TRBJ2-7
CDR3: CASSTSGILYEQYF
DNA: TGTGCCAGCAGTACTAGCGGAATCCTTTACGAGCAGTACTTC

V: TRBV12-3/TRBV12-4
size: many
D: .
J: TRBJ1-5
CDR3: CASSLVFVGGAGPSNQPQHF
DNA: TGTGCCAGCAGTTTAGTTTTCGTTGGGGGCGCAGGCCCTAGCAATCAGCCCCAGCATTTT

V: TRBV3-1
size: .
D: .
J: TRBJ2-1
CDR3: CASSQLLAHEQFF
DNA: TGTGCCAGCAGCCAATTGCTGGCCCATGAGCAGTTCTTC

V: TRBV11-2
size: few
D: TRBD2
J: TRBJ2-2
CDR3: CASSVTSVQGGELFF
DNA: TGTGCCAGCAGCGTTACTAGCGTCCAAGGCGGGGAGCTGTTTTTT

V: TRBV11-2
size: .
D: .
J: TRBJ1-3
CDR3: CASSLDFWDGGVSGNTIYF
DNA: TGTGCCAGCAGCTTAGATTTTTGGGACGGCGGCGTCTCTGGAAACACCATATATTTT

V: TRBV20-1
size: once
D: TRBD2
J: TRBJ2-1
CDR3: CSAESPGLAYNEQFF
DNA: TGCAGTGCCGAATCACCGGGACTAGCCTACAATGAGCAGTTCTTC

V: TRBV6-1
size: many
D: .
J: TRBJ2-7
CDR3: CASSATGSRPEQYF
DNA: TGTGCCAGCAGTGCCACAGGGTCGCGTCCCGAGCAGTACTTC

V: TRBV6-2/TRBV6-3
size: .
D: TRBD1
J: TRBJ1-2
CDR3: CASSYDPAGTVNF
DNA: TGTGCCAGCAGTTACGACCCAGCCGGGACAGTGAACTTC

V: TRBV20-1
size: many
D: TRBD1
J: TRBJ1-2
CDR3: CSARDLGQGAEGYTF
DNA: TGCAGTGCTAGAGACCTGGGACAGGGGGCGGAAGGCTACACCTTC

V: TRBV29-1
size: many
D: TRBD1
J: TRBJ2-7
CDR3: CSVEDWDRTQGYEQYF
DNA: TGCAGCGTTGAAGATTGGGACAGAACCCAGGGCTACGAGCAGTACTTC

V: TRBV27
size: .
D: .
J: TRBJ1-5
CDR3: CASSPGGPHRTQPQHF
DNA: TGTGCCAGCAGTCCGGGGGGACCACATCGTACTCAGCCCCAGCATTTT

V: TRBV20-1
size: many
D: TRBD1
J: TRBJ1-1
CDR3: CSATQGREAFF
DNA: TGCAGTGCTACACAGGGGCGGGAAGCTTTCTTT

V: TRBV7-6
size: few
D: .
J: TRBJ2-7
CDR3: CASRGPGSYEQYF
DNA: TGTGCCAGCAGGGGACCGGGATCCTACGAGCAGTACTTC

V: TRBV28
size: many
D: .
J: TRBJ2-7
CDR3: CASSLESPYEQYF
DNA: TGTGCCAGCAGTTTGGAAAGCCCCTACGAGCAGTACTTC

V: TRBV7-2
size: .
D: .
J: TRBJ2-1
CDR3: CASSLARGSGDNEQFF
DNA: TGTGCCAGCAGCTTAGCGAGGGGTAGCGGCGACAATGAGCAGTTCTTC

V: TRBV28
size: .
D: .
J: TRBJ1-2
CDR3: CASHSGARGYTF
DNA: TGTGCCAGTCATTCGGGGGCGCGTGGCTACACCTTC

V: TRBV3-1
size: .
D: TRBD1
J: TRBJ2-2
CDR3: CASSRRDRRDGELFF
DNA: TGTGCCAGCAGCCGCCGGGACAGGCGGGACGGGGAGCTGTTTTTT

V: TRBV7-6
size: .
D: .
J: TRBJ2-7
CDR3: CASSPEDGYLSYEQYF
DNA: TGTGCCAGCAGCCCAGAGGACGGATACCTCTCCTACGAGCAGTACTTC

V: TRBV11-2
size: few
D: .
J: TRBJ1-6
CDR3: CASSSSVVSYNSPLHF
DNA: TGTGCCAGCAGCTCCTCGGTAGTCTCCTATAATTCACCCCTCCACTTT